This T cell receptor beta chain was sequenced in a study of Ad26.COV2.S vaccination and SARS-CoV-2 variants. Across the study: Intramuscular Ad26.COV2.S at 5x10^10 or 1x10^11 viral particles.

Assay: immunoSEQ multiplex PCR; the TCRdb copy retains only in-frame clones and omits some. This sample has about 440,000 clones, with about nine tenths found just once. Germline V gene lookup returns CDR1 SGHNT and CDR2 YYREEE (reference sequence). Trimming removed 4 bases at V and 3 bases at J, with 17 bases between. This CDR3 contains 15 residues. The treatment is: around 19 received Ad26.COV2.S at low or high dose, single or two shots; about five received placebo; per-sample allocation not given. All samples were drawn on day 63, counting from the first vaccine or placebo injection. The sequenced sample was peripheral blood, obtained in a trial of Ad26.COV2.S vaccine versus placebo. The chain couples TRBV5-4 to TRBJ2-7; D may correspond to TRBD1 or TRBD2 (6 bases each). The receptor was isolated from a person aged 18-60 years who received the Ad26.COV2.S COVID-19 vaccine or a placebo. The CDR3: CASSAEGGQDYEQYF. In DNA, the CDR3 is TGTGCCAGCAGCGCTGAGGGGGGACAAGACTACGAGCAGTACTTC. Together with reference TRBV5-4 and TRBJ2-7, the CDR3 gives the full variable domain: ETGVTQSPTHLIKTRGQQVTLRCSSQSGHNTVSWYQQALGQGPQFIFQYYREEENGRGNFPPRFSGLQFPNYSSELNVNALELDDSALYLCASSAEGGQDYEQYFGPGTRLTVT.